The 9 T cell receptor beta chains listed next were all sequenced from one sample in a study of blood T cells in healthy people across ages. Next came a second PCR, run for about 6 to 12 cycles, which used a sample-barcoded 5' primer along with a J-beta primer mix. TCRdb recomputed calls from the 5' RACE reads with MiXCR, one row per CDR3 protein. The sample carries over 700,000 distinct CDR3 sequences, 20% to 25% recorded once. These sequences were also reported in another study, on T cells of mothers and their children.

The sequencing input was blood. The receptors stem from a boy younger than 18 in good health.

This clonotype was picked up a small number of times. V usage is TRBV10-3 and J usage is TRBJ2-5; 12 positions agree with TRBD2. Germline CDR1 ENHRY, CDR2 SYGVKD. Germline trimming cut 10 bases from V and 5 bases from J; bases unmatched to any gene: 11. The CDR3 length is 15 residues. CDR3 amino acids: CATCTTSGGRETQYF. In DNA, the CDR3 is TGTGCCACCTGTACGACTAGCGGGGGTCGGGAGACCCAGTACTTC.

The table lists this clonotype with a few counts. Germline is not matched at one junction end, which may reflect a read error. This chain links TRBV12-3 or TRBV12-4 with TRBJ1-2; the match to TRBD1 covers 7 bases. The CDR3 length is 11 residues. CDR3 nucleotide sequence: TGTGCCGGCAGTCAAGGACAGGCCTACACCTTC. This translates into CAGSQGQAYTF.

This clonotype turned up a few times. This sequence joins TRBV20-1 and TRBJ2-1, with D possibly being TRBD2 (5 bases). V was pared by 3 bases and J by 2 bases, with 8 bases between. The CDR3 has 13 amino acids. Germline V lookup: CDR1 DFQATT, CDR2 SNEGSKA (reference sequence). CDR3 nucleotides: TGCAGTGCTAGTGAGGGCACCTACAATGAGCAGTTCTTC. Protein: CSASEGTYNEQFF.

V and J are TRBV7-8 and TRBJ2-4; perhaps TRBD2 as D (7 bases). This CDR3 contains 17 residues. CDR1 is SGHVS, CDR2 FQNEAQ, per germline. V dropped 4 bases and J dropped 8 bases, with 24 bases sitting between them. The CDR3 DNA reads TGTGCCAGCAGCTCAGAAGGGGGAGGGTTTGAGAATGACATTCAGTACTTC. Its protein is CASSSEGGGFENDIQYF.

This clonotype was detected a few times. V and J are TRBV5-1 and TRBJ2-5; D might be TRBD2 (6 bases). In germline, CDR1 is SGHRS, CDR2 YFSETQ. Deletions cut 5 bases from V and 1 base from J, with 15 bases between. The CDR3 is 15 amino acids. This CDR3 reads CASSFRRDVQETQYF. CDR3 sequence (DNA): TGCGCCAGCAGTTTTCGGCGGGATGTCCAAGAGACCCAGTACTTC.

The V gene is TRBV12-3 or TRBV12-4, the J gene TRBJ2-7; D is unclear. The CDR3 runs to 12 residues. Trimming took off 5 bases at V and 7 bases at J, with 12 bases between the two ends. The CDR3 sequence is CASSHNGAEQYF. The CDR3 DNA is TGTGCCAGCAGTCACAACGGAGCAGAGCAGTACTTC.

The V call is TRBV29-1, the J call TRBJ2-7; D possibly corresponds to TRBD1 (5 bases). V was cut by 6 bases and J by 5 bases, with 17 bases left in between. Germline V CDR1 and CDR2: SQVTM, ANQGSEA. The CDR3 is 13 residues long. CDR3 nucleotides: TGCAGCGTCAATAAGGGGCGGCTCGACGAGCAGTACTTC. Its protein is CSVNKGRLDEQYF.

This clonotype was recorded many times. The CDR3 loop reads CSVEGQEETQYF. CDR3 nucleotides: TGCAGCGTTGAAGGCCAGGAAGAGACCCAGTACTTC. The rearrangement uses TRBV29-1 and TRBJ2-5; no definite D call. The CDR3 spans 12 residues. Germline assignment: CDR1 SQVTM and CDR2 ANQGSEA. Trimming pared 1 base from V and 3 bases from J, leaving 6 bases between.

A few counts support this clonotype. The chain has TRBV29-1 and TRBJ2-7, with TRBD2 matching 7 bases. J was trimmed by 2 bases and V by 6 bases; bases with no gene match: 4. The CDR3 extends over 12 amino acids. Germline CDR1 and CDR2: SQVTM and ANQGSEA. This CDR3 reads CSVGRGTYEQYF. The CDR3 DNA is TGCAGCGTCGGGCGGGGGACCTACGAGCAGTACTTC.